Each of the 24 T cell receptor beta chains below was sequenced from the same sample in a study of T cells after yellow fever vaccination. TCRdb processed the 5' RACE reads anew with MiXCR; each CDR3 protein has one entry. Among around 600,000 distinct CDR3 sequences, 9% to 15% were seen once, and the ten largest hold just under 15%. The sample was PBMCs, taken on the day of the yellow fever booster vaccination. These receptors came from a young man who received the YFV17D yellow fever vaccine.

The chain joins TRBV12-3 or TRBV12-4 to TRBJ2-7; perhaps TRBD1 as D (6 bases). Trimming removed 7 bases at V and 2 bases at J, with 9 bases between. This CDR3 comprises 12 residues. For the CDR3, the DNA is TGTGCCAGCACTGGACAGCCCTACGAGCAGTACTTC. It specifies CASTGQPYEQYF.

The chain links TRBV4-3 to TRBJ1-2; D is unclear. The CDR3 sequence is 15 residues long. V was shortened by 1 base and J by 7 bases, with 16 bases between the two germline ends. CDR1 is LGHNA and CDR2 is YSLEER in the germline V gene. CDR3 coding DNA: TGCGCCAGCAGCCAAGCCTACTTAAGTCTTACTGGCTACACCTTC. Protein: CASSQAYLSLTGYTF.

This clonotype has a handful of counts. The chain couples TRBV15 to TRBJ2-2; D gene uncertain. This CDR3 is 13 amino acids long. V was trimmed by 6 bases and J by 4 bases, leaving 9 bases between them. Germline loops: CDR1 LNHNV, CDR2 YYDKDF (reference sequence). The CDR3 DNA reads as TGTGCCACCAGGGAAATGGGCACCGGGGAGCTGTTTTTT. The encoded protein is CATREMGTGELFF.

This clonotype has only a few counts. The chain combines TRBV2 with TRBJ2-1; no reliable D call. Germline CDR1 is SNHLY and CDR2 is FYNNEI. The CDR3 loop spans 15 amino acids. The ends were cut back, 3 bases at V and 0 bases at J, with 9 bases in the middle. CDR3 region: CASSEARASYNEQFF. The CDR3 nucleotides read TGTGCCAGCAGTGAGGCTAGGGCCTCCTACAATGAGCAGTTCTTC.

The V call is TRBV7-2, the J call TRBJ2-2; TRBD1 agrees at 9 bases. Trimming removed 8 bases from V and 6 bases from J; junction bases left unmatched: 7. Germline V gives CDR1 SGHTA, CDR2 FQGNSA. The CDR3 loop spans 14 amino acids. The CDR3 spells CASATTGGAGELFF. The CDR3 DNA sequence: TGTGCCAGCGCCACGACAGGGGGGGCCGGGGAGCTGTTTTTT.

The CDR3: CASSPVAGGNIQYF. The CDR3 DNA is TGTGCCAGCAGCCCCGTTGCGGGAGGGAACATTCAGTACTTC. The chain employs TRBV7-6 and TRBJ2-4, with TRBD2 identical over 9 bases. V shed 5 bases, J shed 7 bases, and the junction held 6 bases outside the gene matches. The CDR3 runs to 14 residues. CDR1 is SGHVS and CDR2 is FNYEAQ in the germline V gene. The variable domain in full, completed from reference TRBV7-6 and TRBJ2-4, reads GAGVSQSPRYKVTKRGQDVALRCDPISGHVSLYWYRQALGQGPEFLTYFNYEAQQDKSGLPNDRFSAERPEGSISTLTIQRTEQRDSAMYRCASSPVAGGNIQYFGAGTRLSVL.

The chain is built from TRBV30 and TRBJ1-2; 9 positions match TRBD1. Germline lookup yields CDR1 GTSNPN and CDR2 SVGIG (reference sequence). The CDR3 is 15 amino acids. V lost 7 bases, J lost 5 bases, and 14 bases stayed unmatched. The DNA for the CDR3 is TGTGCCTCCTACCTCCCCGGGACAGGGCCATATGGCTACACCTTC. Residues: CASYLPGTGPYGYTF.

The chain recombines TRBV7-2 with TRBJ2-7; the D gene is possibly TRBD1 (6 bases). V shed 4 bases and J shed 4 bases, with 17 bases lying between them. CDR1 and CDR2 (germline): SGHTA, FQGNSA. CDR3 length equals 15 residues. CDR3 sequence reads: CASSSGAGTPYEQYF. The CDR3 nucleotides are TGTGCCAGCAGCTCTGGAGCCGGGACACCATACGAGCAGTACTTC.

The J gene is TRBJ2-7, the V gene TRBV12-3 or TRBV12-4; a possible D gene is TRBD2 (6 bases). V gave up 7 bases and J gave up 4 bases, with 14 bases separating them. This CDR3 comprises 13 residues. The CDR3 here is CASKGLQSYEQYF. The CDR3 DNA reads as TGTGCCAGCAAGGGACTCCAATCTTACGAGCAGTACTTC.

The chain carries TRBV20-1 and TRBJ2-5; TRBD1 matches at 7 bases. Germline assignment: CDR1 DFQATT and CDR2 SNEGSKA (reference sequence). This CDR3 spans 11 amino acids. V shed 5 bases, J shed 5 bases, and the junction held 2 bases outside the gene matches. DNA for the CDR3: TGCAGTGCTCAGACAGGGGAGACCCAGTACTTC. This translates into CSAQTGETQYF.

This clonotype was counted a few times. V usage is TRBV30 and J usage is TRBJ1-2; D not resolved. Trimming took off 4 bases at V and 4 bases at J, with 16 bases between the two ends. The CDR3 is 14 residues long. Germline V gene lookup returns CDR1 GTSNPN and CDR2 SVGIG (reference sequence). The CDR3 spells CAWTSGARSYGYTF. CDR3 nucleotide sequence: TGTGCCTGGACCTCAGGTGCCAGGAGCTATGGCTACACCTTC.

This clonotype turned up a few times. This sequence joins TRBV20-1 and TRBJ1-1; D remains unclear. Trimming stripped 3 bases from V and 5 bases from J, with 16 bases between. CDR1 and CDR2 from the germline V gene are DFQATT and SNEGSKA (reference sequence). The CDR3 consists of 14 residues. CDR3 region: CSASRAGRGTEAFF. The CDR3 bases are TGCAGTGCTAGTCGCGCAGGTCGGGGAACTGAAGCTTTCTTT.

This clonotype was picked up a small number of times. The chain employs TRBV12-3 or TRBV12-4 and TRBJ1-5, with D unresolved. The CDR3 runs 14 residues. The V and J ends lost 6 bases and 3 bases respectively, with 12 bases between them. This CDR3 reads CASRSDTVNQPQHF. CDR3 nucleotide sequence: TGTGCCAGCAGGTCCGACACGGTCAATCAGCCCCAGCATTTT.

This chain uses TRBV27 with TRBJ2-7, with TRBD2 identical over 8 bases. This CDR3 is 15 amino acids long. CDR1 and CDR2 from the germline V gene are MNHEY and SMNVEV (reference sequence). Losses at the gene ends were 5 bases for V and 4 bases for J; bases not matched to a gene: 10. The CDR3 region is CASSPPGTRSYEQYF. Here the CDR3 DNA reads TGTGCCAGCAGTCCCCCCGGGACTAGATCTTACGAGCAGTACTTC.

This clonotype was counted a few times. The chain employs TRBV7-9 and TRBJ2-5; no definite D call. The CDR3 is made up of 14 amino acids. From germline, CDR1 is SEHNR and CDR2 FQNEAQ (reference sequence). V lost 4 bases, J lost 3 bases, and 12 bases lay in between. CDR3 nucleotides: TGTGCCAGCAGCTCGCAGGACGGAAAAGAGACCCAGTACTTC. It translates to CASSSQDGKETQYF. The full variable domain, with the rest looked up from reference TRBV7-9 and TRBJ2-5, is DTGVSQNPRHKITKRGQNVTFRCDPISEHNRLYWYRQTLGQGPEFLTYFQNEAQLEKSRLLSDRFSAERPKGSFSTLEIQRTEQGDSAMYLCASSSQDGKETQYFGPGTRLLVL.

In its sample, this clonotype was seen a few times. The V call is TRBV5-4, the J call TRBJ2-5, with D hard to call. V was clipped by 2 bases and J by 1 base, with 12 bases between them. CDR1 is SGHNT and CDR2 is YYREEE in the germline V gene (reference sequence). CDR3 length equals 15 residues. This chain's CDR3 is CASSLEAWAQETQYF. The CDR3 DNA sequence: TGTGCCAGCAGCTTAGAAGCTTGGGCCCAAGAGACCCAGTACTTC.

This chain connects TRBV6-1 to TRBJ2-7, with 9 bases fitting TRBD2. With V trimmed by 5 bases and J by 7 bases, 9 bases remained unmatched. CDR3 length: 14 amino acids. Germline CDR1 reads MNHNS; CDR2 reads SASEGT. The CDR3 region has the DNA TGTGCCAGCAGTCCGACTAGCGGAGGGGGGGAGCAGTACTTC. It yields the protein CASSPTSGGGEQYF.

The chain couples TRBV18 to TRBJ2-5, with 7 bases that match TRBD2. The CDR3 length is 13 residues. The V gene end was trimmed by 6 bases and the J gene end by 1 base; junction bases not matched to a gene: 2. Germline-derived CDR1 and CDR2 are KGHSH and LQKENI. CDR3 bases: TGTGCCAGCTCGGGACTAATCCAAGAGACCCAGTACTTC. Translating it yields CASSGLIQETQYF.

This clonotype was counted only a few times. This CDR3 is CASSEGLAGGRRSGELFF. CDR3 DNA sequence: TGTGCCAGCAGCGAGGGACTAGCGGGAGGACGTCGTTCCGGGGAGCTGTTTTTT. The chain carries TRBV11-2 and TRBJ2-2, with TRBD2 matching 15 bases. J lost 6 bases, V lost 5 bases, and 10 bases had no gene match. The CDR3 length is 18 residues. Germline CDR1 reads SGHAT; CDR2 reads FQNNGV.

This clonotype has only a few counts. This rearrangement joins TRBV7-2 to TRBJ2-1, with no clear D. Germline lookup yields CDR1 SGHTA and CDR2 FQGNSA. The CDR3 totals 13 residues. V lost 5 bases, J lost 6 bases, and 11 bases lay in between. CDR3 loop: CASSPRMGNEQFF. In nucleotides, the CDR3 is TGTGCCAGCAGCCCCAGGATGGGCAATGAGCAGTTCTTC.

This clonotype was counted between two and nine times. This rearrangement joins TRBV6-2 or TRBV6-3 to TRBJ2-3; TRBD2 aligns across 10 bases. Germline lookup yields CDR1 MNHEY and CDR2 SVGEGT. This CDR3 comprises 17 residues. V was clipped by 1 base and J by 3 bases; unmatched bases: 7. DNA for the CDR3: TGTGCCAGCAGTTACTTAAATGTAGCGGGAGGAACAGATACGCAGTATTTT. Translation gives CASSYLNVAGGTDTQYF.

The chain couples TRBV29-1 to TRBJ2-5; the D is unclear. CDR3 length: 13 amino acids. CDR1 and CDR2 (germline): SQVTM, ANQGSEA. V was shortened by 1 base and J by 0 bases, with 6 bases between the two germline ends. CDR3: CSVEGANQETQYF. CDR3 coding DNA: TGCAGCGTTGAAGGGGCGAACCAAGAGACCCAGTACTTC.

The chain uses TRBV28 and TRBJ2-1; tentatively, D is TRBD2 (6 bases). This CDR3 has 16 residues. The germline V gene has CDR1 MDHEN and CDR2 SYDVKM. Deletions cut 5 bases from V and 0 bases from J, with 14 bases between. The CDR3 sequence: CASSAPGRSSYNEQFF. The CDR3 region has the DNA TGTGCCAGCAGTGCCCCCGGGAGAAGCTCCTACAATGAGCAGTTCTTC.

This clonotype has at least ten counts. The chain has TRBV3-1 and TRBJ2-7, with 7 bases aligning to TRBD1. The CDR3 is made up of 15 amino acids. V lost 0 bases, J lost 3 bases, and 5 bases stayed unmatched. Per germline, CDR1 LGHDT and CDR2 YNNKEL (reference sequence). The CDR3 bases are TGTGCCAGCAGCCAAGAGCCGACAGGGTACTACGAGCAGTACTTC. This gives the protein CASSQEPTGYYEQYF.